The 4 T cell receptor beta chains listed next were all sequenced from one sample in a study of shared clonotypes between healthy human individuals. Sequencing used immunoSEQ multiplex PCR; TCRdb keeps in-frame clones, though not all of them. Here the sample spans 2 million to 2.5 million clones, approximately 93% being singletons. Sample: naive CD4+ T cells from PBMCs. Regarding subset: CD45RA+ positively selected. The receptors come from a man aged 18 to 29 in good health. Some clones in this sample may be carry-over from other donors' samples.

The chain has TRBV2 and TRBJ2-7; 9 positions match TRBD2. The CDR3 is 17 amino acids. Losses at the gene ends were 4 bases for V and 2 bases for J; bases not matched to a gene: 12. Germline V gives CDR1 SNHLY, CDR2 FYNNEI. CDR3 residues: CASSAKRGGRVTYEQYF. For the CDR3, the DNA is TGTGCCAGCAGTGCTAAAAGGGGCGGGAGGGTTACCTACGAGCAGTACTTC. Variable domain in full (rest from reference TRBV2 and TRBJ2-7): EPEVTQTPSHQVTQMGQEVILRCVPISNHLYFYWYRQILGQKVEFLVSFYNNEISEKSEIFDDQFSVERPDGSNFTLKIRSTKLEDSAMYFCASSAKRGGRVTYEQYFGPGTRLTVT.

The chain uses TRBV28 and TRBJ2-1; D remains ambiguous. CDR1 and CDR2 from the germline V gene are MDHEN and SYDVKM. The CDR3 loop spans 16 amino acids. Between the trimmed V and J ends, which lost 4 bases and 6 bases, there was a span of 19 bases. CDR3 DNA: TGTGCCAGCAGTTCCCCTTCTAGGGCCGCCAGCAATGAGCAGTTCTTC. This translates into CASSSPSRAASNEQFF.

The V call is TRBV7-9, the J call TRBJ2-5; D may be TRBD1 or TRBD2 (6 bases each). This CDR3 contains 14 residues. The germline V gene has CDR1 SEHNR and CDR2 FQNEAQ (reference sequence). V lost 0 bases, J lost 9 bases, and 14 bases lay in between. The CDR3, as DNA: TGTGCCAGCAGCTTAGCGGGGGGCGAGGAGGCCCAGTACTTC. It encodes CASSLAGGEEAQYF. The variable domain in full, with the rest retrieved from reference TRBV7-9 and TRBJ2-5, is DTGVSQNPRHKITKRGQNVTFRCDPISEHNRLYWYRQTLGQGPEFLTYFQNEAQLEKSRLLSDRFSAERPKGSFSTLEIQRTEQGDSAMYLCASSLAGGEEAQYFGPGTRLLVL.

CDR3 protein: CAISENYQGASTVEQYF. The CDR3 nucleotides read TGTGCCATCAGTGAAAACTACCAGGGGGCGAGTACCGTCGAGCAGTACTTC. This sequence joins TRBV10-3 and TRBJ2-7; 8 bases match TRBD1. Germline-derived CDR1 and CDR2 are ENHRY and SYGVKD. The CDR3 sequence is 17 residues long. V shed 3 bases, J shed 6 bases, and the junction held 16 bases outside the gene matches.